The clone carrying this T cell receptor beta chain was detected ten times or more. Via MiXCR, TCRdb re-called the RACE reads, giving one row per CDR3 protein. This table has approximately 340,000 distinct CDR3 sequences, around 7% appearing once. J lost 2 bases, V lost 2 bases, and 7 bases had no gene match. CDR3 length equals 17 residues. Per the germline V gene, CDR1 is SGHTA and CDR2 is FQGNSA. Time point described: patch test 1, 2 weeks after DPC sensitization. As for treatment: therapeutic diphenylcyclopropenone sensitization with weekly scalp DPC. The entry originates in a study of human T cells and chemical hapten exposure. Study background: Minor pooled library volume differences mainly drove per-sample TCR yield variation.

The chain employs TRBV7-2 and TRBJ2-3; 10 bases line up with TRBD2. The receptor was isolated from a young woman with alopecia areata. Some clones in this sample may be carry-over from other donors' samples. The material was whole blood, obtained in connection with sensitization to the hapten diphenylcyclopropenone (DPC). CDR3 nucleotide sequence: TGTGCCAGCAGCTTAAGGCTAGCGGGGGCCCCCACAGATACGCAGTATTTT. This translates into CASSLRLAGAPTDTQYF. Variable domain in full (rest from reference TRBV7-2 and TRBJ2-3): GAGVSQSPSNKVTEKGKDVELRCDPISGHTALYWYRQSLGQGLEFLIYFQGNSAPDKSGLPSDRFSAERTGGSVSTLTIQRTQQEDSAVYLCASSLRLAGAPTDTQYFGPGTRLTVL.